The rows below give T cell receptor beta chains drawn from one sample of a study of blood T cell repertoires in COVID-19. The protocol was immunoSEQ multiplex PCR, while the TCRdb copy is restricted to in-frame clones and leaves out a portion. The data hold approximately 150,000 clones, with roughly 88% observed a single time. The sequencing input was peripheral blood. These receptor sequences come from a man younger than 35 with COVID-19, enrolled during active disease. The CDR3 runs from the conserved cysteine through the conserved F or W. The order of the fields is clone size, D gene, V gene, CDR3 length, CDR3 protein. The D gene is left open where the match is weak. Size values are once, few and many counts, or a class for expanded clones, and some rows have none.

abundance: .
d_gene: TRBD2
v_gene: TRBV7-9
len: 16
CDR3aa: CASSLNGAGRRVTQYF

abundance: .
d_gene: .
v_gene: TRBV2
len: 13
CDR3aa: CASSGAGGYGYTF

abundance: once
d_gene: .
v_gene: TRBV4-1
len: 17
CDR3aa: CASSQEGYRAGNSPLHF

abundance: .
d_gene: TRBD1
v_gene: TRBV25-1
len: 15
CDR3aa: CASSEGTGENQPQHF

abundance: .
d_gene: .
v_gene: TRBV5-4
len: 16
CDR3aa: CASSRDGVTAGNTIYF

abundance: once
d_gene: .
v_gene: TRBV7-9
len: 15
CDR3aa: CASSLAMERARGYTF

abundance: .
d_gene: TRBD2
v_gene: TRBV5-1
len: 18
CDR3aa: CASSSGGTSGIRTNEQFF

abundance: .
d_gene: TRBD1
v_gene: TRBV5-1
len: 14
CDR3aa: CASSQTGGKYEQYF

abundance: .
d_gene: .
v_gene: TRBV24-1
len: 13
CDR3aa: CATAAEGPETQYF

abundance: .
d_gene: .
v_gene: TRBV30
len: 15
CDR3aa: CAWSVPSQVTDTQYF

abundance: .
d_gene: .
v_gene: TRBV20-1
len: 15
CDR3aa: CSASHPLSSYNEQFF

abundance: .
d_gene: .
v_gene: TRBV28
len: 11
CDR3aa: CASKEGLKAFF

abundance: .
d_gene: TRBD1
v_gene: TRBV28
len: 16
CDR3aa: CASSLYRGPGNQPQHF

abundance: .
d_gene: TRBD1
v_gene: TRBV19
len: 14
CDR3aa: CASSPGTGTGKLFF

abundance: .
d_gene: TRBD1
v_gene: TRBV4-1
len: 15
CDR3aa: CASTLRQGVRDTQYF

abundance: .
d_gene: .
v_gene: TRBV19
len: 16
CDR3aa: CASSIGGGPLNTEAFF

abundance: .
d_gene: TRBD2
v_gene: TRBV6-2/TRBV6-3
len: 17
CDR3aa: CASSYPLGRESQKTQYF

abundance: .
d_gene: .
v_gene: TRBV15
len: 15
CDR3aa: CATSTGSGASYEQYF

abundance: .
d_gene: .
v_gene: TRBV7-2
len: 13
CDR3aa: CASSWTDVYGYTF

abundance: .
d_gene: .
v_gene: TRBV2
len: 13
CDR3aa: CASNPPNSEKLFF

abundance: .
d_gene: .
v_gene: TRBV27
len: 15
CDR3aa: CASRPRVEGANVLTF

abundance: .
d_gene: .
v_gene: TRBV23-1
len: 17
CDR3aa: CASSQAKGEGVSYEQYF

abundance: once
d_gene: TRBD2
v_gene: TRBV24-1
len: 17
CDR3aa: CARCLVGLGLVNHEQYF

abundance: .
d_gene: TRBD2
v_gene: TRBV4-1
len: 19
CDR3aa: CASSQPGRFRREFGNEQFF

abundance: .
d_gene: .
v_gene: TRBV19
len: 10
CDR3aa: CASRESEQFF

abundance: .
d_gene: .
v_gene: TRBV4-3
len: 14
CDR3aa: CASSQGGHLYEQYF

abundance: few
d_gene: .
v_gene: TRBV27
len: 13
CDR3aa: CASKGGGNQPQHF

abundance: .
d_gene: .
v_gene: TRBV4-3
len: 14
CDR3aa: CASSQGGVGYGYTF

abundance: once
d_gene: TRBD2
v_gene: TRBV28
len: 15
CDR3aa: CASSSGGSRTDTQYF

abundance: .
d_gene: .
v_gene: TRBV25-1
len: 13
CDR3aa: CASSEWGRDTQYF